These 10 T cell receptor beta chains came from one sample sequenced in a study of cytomegalovirus exposure and HLA in healthy donors. The PCR used 60 Vbeta and 13 Jbeta primers. Method: immunoSEQ multiplex PCR; TCRdb's copy keeps in-frame clones and lacks some. The sample holds under 200,000 clones, about four fifths seen once. Sequencing was carried out using PBMCs. These receptor sequences come from a male donor in good health and CMV-seropositive.

The rearrangement links TRBV5-1 to TRBJ2-6, with TRBD1 as a possible D gene (6 bases). V gave up 3 bases and J gave up 2 bases, with 15 bases separating them. Germline CDR1 is SGHRS and CDR2 is YFSETQ. The CDR3 covers 17 residues. The CDR3: CASSSWDITAGANVLTF. Here the CDR3 DNA reads TGCGCCAGCAGCTCATGGGACATCACGGCTGGGGCCAACGTCCTGACTTTC.

V gene TRBV7-2 combines with J gene TRBJ1-4; TRBD1 aligns across 7 bases. Germline-derived CDR1 and CDR2 are SGHTA and FQGNSA. V dropped 1 base and J dropped 6; count of bases not matched to a gene: 5. The CDR3 length is 15 residues. The CDR3: CASSLEGTVDEKLFF. As DNA, the CDR3 is TGTGCCAGCAGCTTAGAGGGGACAGTTGATGAAAAACTGTTTTTT.

This clone occurred once. The genes are TRBV30 and TRBJ1-5; D unresolved. The CDR3 length is 12 residues. With 5 bases removed from V and 1 base from J, the gap between germline ends came to 6 bases. Germline CDR1 reads GTSNPN; CDR2 reads SVGIG (reference sequence). CDR3: CAWDSSNQPQHF. CDR3 coding DNA: TGTGCCTGGGACTCAAGCAATCAGCCCCAGCATTTT.

This clone was detected once. The V call is TRBV13, the J call TRBJ2-3; D call uncertain. The CDR3 has 13 amino acids. V lost 3 bases and J lost 1, with 5 bases in between. Germline V lookup: CDR1 PRHDT, CDR2 FYEKMQ (reference sequence). CDR3 sequence reads: CASSLAGTDTQYF. As DNA, the CDR3 is TGTGCCAGCAGCTTGGCGGGCACAGATACGCAGTATTTT.

In this sample, this clone turned up a few times. The J gene is TRBJ2-3, the V gene TRBV18, with no clear D. Germline-derived CDR1 and CDR2 are KGHSH and LQKENI. This CDR3 region has 15 residues. Trimming took 1 base from V and 0 from J, leaving 8 bases between them. CDR3 bases: TGTGCCAGCTCACCACGACACCTTAGCACAGATACGCAGTATTTT. It specifies CASSPRHLSTDTQYF.

This chain links TRBV6-6 with TRBJ2-2; D unclear. Germline CDR1 reads MNHNY; CDR2 reads SVGAGI (reference sequence). The CDR3 is 16 amino acids. Trimming pared 6 bases from V and 3 bases from J, leaving 17 bases between. This chain's CDR3 is CASRIRVALDTGELFF. DNA for the CDR3: TGTGCCAGCAGGATCCGGGTCGCACTCGACACCGGGGAGCTGTTTTTT.

This clone occurred a few times. V gene TRBV5-1 combines with J gene TRBJ2-5; 7 nucleotides line up with TRBD1. V was pared by 4 bases and J by 2 bases, with 2 bases of the junction left unmatched. The CDR3 consists of 13 residues. CDR1 SGHRS and CDR2 YFSETQ come from the germline V gene. CDR3 in DNA: TGCGCCAGCAGCCTGGACAGGCAAGAGACCCAGTACTTC. It encodes CASSLDRQETQYF.

The sample holds one count of this clone. Written as DNA, the CDR3 is TGCAGTGCTCCCCGGGGTAATGAGCAGTTCTTC. This gives the protein CSAPRGNEQFF. V usage is TRBV20-1 and J usage is TRBJ2-1; maybe TRBD2 (5 bases). V lost 5 bases to trimming and J lost 7 bases, with 9 bases between them. The CDR3 covers 11 residues. Germline CDR1 is DFQATT and CDR2 is SNEGSKA (reference sequence).

This chain uses TRBV19 with TRBJ2-1; D might be TRBD2 (5 bases). Trimming cost V 5 bases and J 0 bases, with 11 bases left between them. CDR3 length: 15 amino acids. Germline V gives CDR1 LNHDA, CDR2 SQIVND (reference sequence). The CDR3 coding sequence is TGTGCCAGTAGTTATAGCGTTAGCTCCTACAATGAGCAGTTCTTC. Protein: CASSYSVSSYNEQFF.

This clone is a singleton in its sample. The chain recombines TRBV11-2 with TRBJ1-1; D gene unclear. Germline V CDR1 and CDR2: SGHAT, FQNNGV. V was shortened by 2 bases and J by 1 base, with 8 bases between the two germline ends. This CDR3 is 14 amino acids long. CDR3: CASSLKIKNTEAFF. For the CDR3, the DNA is TGTGCCAGCAGCTTAAAAATCAAGAACACTGAAGCTTTCTTT.